This TCR beta chain was identified in a study of OX40 agonist ivuxolimab in advanced cancers. Study-level background: The study treated patients with ivuxolimab, an agonistic anti-OX40 (CD134) antibody. The dose-escalation cohort was roughly 83% male, with a mean age of 60 years, ranging roughly 23 to 90.

Repertoires were generated with immunoSEQ multiplex PCR, while TCRdb's copy carries only in-frame clones and drops some. The sample records fewer than 120,000 clones, approximately 89% being singletons. Drawing of blood for sampling happened at baseline, at cycle 4 day 1, and at cycle 7 day 1. Germline CDR1 LNHDA, CDR2 SQIVND (reference sequence). This CDR3 region has 13 residues. V was clipped by 7 bases and J by 8 bases, with 14 bases between them. The genes are TRBV19 and TRBJ1-4, with no clear D. This clonotype was sampled from an adult with an advanced solid tumor such as melanoma, head and neck, liver or kidney cancer. Sequencing was performed on CD4+ or CD8+ T cells sorted from blood, taken in a trial of the OX40 agonist ivuxolimab. The CDR3 is CASTPGRWEKLFF. Here the CDR3 DNA reads TGTGCCAGTACCCCAGGAAGGTGGGAAAAACTGTTTTTT.